Listed below are T cell receptor beta chains from one sample, sequenced in a study of PD-1 blockade in classical Hodgkin lymphoma. Sequenced by immunoSEQ multiplex PCR; TCRdb stores in-frame clones only, minus some. Counted here are around 18,000 clones, around 79% occurring once; the ten biggest clones make up roughly a sixth. Sample: peripheral blood mononuclear cells (PBMCs), taken before the second cycle of nivolumab. The receptors here all came from a human donor with classical Hodgkin lymphoma. Each CDR3 is given with its conserved first and last residue. D genes are given only for firm matches. Size is stated for part of the rows, as once, few or many counts, or as a class when the clone is expanded.

>.|TRBD1|TRBV27|TRBJ1-1
TGTGCCAGCAGTTTTGGGACAGGGCTCACTGAAGCTTTCTTT
CASSFGTGLTEAFF
>.|.|TRBV5-4|TRBJ2-1
TGTGCCAGCAGCCCCGATTTCGATGAGCAGTTCTTC
CASSPDFDEQFF
>.|.|TRBV13|TRBJ2-1
TGTGCCAGCAGCTTAGTGACGGTGGGTAAGGAGCAGTTCTTC
CASSLVTVGKEQFF
>once|TRBD1|TRBV5-1|TRBJ2-2
TGCGCCAGCAGCTTGCAAAGGGGGCTATCCGCGGACACCGGGGAGCTGTTTTTT
CASSLQRGLSADTGELFF
>.|TRBD1|TRBV2|TRBJ1-5
TGTGCCAGCCAGAGCCCCACAGGGGGCTATCAGCCCCAGCATTTT
CASQSPTGGYQPQHF
>.|.|TRBV19|TRBJ1-5
TGTGCCAGTAACCTCGGGGTTGGTTGGAGCAATCAGCCCCAGCATTTT
CASNLGVGWSNQPQHF
>.|.|TRBV7-9|TRBJ2-2
TGTGCCAGCAGCTCGAACACCGGGGAGCTGTTTTTT
CASSSNTGELFF
>.|TRBD2|TRBV19|TRBJ2-2
TGTGCCAGTAGTATAGGTCCTAGCGGAGGATTCGGGGGGGAGCTGTTTTTT
CASSIGPSGGFGGELFF
>.|.|TRBV7-6|TRBJ1-1
TGTGCCAGCAGCTTAGCGCGAGGGGACACTGAAGCTTTCTTT
CASSLARGDTEAFF
>.|TRBD2|TRBV7-2|TRBJ2-5
TGTGCCAGCAGCTCCCTATCAGCGGGAGTGGAGACCCAGTACTTC
CASSSLSAGVETQYF
>few|.|TRBV18|TRBJ1-1
TGTGCCAGCTCACCGGACAGCCTGTCAAACACTGAAGCTTTCTTT
CASSPDSLSNTEAFF
>.|.|TRBV5-4|TRBJ2-7
TGTGCCAGCAGCTTGCTGGGCTACGAGCAGTACTTC
CASSLLGYEQYF
>.|.|TRBV5-1|TRBJ2-7
TGCGCCAGCAGCCCGGGGACCTCTTCCTACGAGCAGTACTTC
CASSPGTSSYEQYF
>.|TRBD2|TRBV19|TRBJ2-3
TGTGCCAGTAGTTTACTAGCGGGGGGGACAGATACGCAGTATTTT
CASSLLAGGTDTQYF
>.|TRBD2|TRBV4-2|TRBJ2-1
TGTGCCAGCAGCCAAGAGGGTCGGAACGTCCTAGCGGGAGCGGATGAGCAGTTCTTC
CASSQEGRNVLAGADEQFF
>.|TRBD1|TRBV5-1|TRBJ2-3
TGCGCCAGCAGGGGGACAGGGTCTACAGATACGCAGTATTTT
CASRGTGSTDTQYF
>.|TRBD1|TRBV6-5|TRBJ2-7
TGTGCCAGCAGTTCGGACAGGGGGTACGAGCAGTACTTC
CASSSDRGYEQYF
>.|.|TRBV4-1|TRBJ2-7
TGCGCCAGCAGCCAAGGGCAGGGTTCCTACGAGCAGTACTTC
CASSQGQGSYEQYF
>.|.|TRBV28|TRBJ2-6
TGTGCCAGCAACGCAGGGTCTGGGGCCAACGTCCTGACTTTC
CASNAGSGANVLTF
>once|.|TRBV5-4|TRBJ2-5
TGTGCCAGCAGCTCCACGAGGGCGTCGGAGACCCAGTACTTC
CASSSTRASETQYF
>medium-sized|.|TRBV13|TRBJ2-3
TGTGCCAGCAGCGGAGCGTGGACAGATACGCAGTATTTT
CASSGAWTDTQYF
>medium-sized|.|TRBV4-3|TRBJ1-5
TGCGCCAGCAGCCAAGGACGGAGCAATCAGCCCCAGCATTTT
CASSQGRSNQPQHF
>.|.|TRBV4-2|TRBJ2-1
TGTGCCAGCAGCCAAGTGATTTACTGGAGCTCCTACAATGAGCAGTTCTTC
CASSQVIYWSSYNEQFF